This is a list of T cell receptor beta chains from one sample in a study of T-cell memory formation after mild COVID-19. TCRdb ran MiXCR on the 5' RACE reads and lists one entry per CDR3 protein. This table has nearly 350,000 distinct CDR3 sequences, roughly 13% appearing once. The material sequenced was PBMCs or a T cell subset sorted from them (not recorded which). The source of these receptors is a man aged 18-30 years who had mild COVID-19 (a few samples of this study predate the infection). Cell type and time point are not known. Both conserved end residues are part of each CDR3. The order of the fields is J gene, clone size, D gene, V gene, CDR3 protein, CDR3 DNA. D genes are given only for firm matches. Part of the rows lack a size; the others show once, few, many or a class for expanded clones.

TRBJ1-5,-,-,TRBV27,CASSLIRDRNQPQHF,TGTGCCAGCAGTTTAATCAGGGATCGGAATCAGCCCCAGCATTTT
TRBJ2-1,many,-,TRBV5-1,CASSLDPNNEQFF,TGCGCCAGCAGCTTGGACCCGAACAATGAGCAGTTCTTC
TRBJ1-5,few,-,TRBV3-1,CASGGQGTANQPQHF,TGTGCCAGCGGGGGGCAGGGGACGGCTAATCAGCCCCAGCATTTT
TRBJ2-2,-,-,TRBV14,CASSQAPNTGELFF,TGTGCCAGCAGCCAAGCTCCGAACACCGGGGAGCTGTTTTTT
TRBJ1-2,-,-,TRBV10-3,CAIVQGPDYGYTF,TGTGCCATCGTACAGGGACCCGACTATGGCTACACCTTC
TRBJ1-6,few,-,TRBV23-1,CARPLSEGKTSPLHF,TGCGCCAGGCCCCTCTCAGAGGGGAAGACTTCACCCCTCCACTTT
TRBJ2-7,-,-,TRBV25-1,CASSDSGVWGEQYF,TGTGCCAGCAGTGACTCCGGGGTTTGGGGCGAGCAGTACTTC
TRBJ2-5,few,-,TRBV20-1,CSARGYQETQYF,TGCAGTGCTAGGGGTTACCAAGAGACCCAGTACTTC
TRBJ1-4,-,-,TRBV4-1,CASRKSTGSNEKLFF,TGCGCCAGCAGGAAGTCCACAGGGTCTAATGAAAAACTGTTTTTT
TRBJ2-6,many,-,TRBV12-3/TRBV12-4,CASSFGANVLTF,TGTGCCAGCAGTTTTGGGGCCAACGTCCTGACTTTC
TRBJ2-5,many,-,TRBV6-1,CASSEVGETQYF,TGTGCCAGCAGTGAAGTGGGAGAGACCCAGTACTTC
TRBJ2-2,few,TRBD2,TRBV4-3,CASSQDVAGGPATGELFF,TGCGCCAGCAGCCAAGATGTCGCGGGGGGGCCGGCCACCGGGGAGCTGTTTTTT
TRBJ1-1,few,-,TRBV18,CASSPQGGATEAFF,TGTGCCAGCTCACCGCAGGGTGGAGCGACTGAAGCTTTCTTT
TRBJ1-2,-,-,TRBV20-1,CSARDPGPKGGYTF,TGCAGTGCTAGAGATCCCGGGCCCAAGGGAGGCTACACCTTC
TRBJ1-1,-,-,TRBV6-2/TRBV6-3,CASLDLPTEAFF,TGTGCCAGTTTGGACCTACCCACTGAAGCTTTCTTT
TRBJ2-6,-,-,TRBV6-2/TRBV6-3,CASSSWTGANVLTF,TGTGCCAGCAGTTCCTGGACTGGGGCCAACGTCCTGACTTTC
TRBJ2-3,many,TRBD2,TRBV7-9,CASSLALAGRSDTQYF,TGTGCCAGCAGCTTAGCGCTAGCGGGGCGGTCGGATACGCAGTATTTT
TRBJ1-3,few,-,TRBV7-9,CASSHPRNRAGNTIYF,TGTGCCAGCAGCCACCCACGGAACAGAGCTGGAAACACCATATATTTT
TRBJ2-5,-,-,TRBV7-2,CASSLGITGETQYF,TGTGCCAGCAGCTTAGGGATAACGGGAGAGACCCAGTACTTC
TRBJ2-5,-,TRBD1,TRBV7-6,CASSMDRVETQYF,TGTGCCAGCAGCATGGACAGGGTAGAGACCCAGTACTTC
TRBJ1-1,-,-,TRBV7-8,CASSPSGTTAFF,TGTGCCAGCAGCCCGTCCGGGACTACGGCTTTCTTT
TRBJ2-3,-,-,TRBV4-2,CASSQVTVNTDTQYF,TGTGCCAGCAGCCAAGTAACAGTCAACACAGATACGCAGTATTTT
TRBJ2-3,few,-,TRBV2,CASRPSTGTDTQYF,TGTGCCAGCAGGCCGAGTACCGGCACAGATACGCAGTATTTT
TRBJ2-2,once,-,TRBV6-2/TRBV6-3,CASSYPREGRTGELFF,TGTGCCAGCAGTTACCCCCGCGAAGGCCGCACCGGGGAGCTGTTTTTT
TRBJ2-2,few,-,TRBV5-1,CASSLGFGATGELFF,TGCGCCAGCAGCTTGGGATTCGGGGCCACCGGGGAGCTGTTTTTT
TRBJ2-5,few,-,TRBV6-5,CASSYSWGEKTQYF,TGTGCCAGCAGTTACTCATGGGGCGAAAAGACCCAGTACTTC
TRBJ1-4,-,-,TRBV12-3/TRBV12-4,CASSRSPPEKLFF,TGTGCCAGCAGCCGCTCTCCCCCGGAAAAACTGTTTTTT
TRBJ2-2,many,-,TRBV6-6,CASSYVTTGELFF,TGTGCCAGCAGTTACGTGACGACCGGGGAGCTGTTTTTT
TRBJ2-5,many,-,TRBV5-1,CASSLVRQQETQYF,TGCGCCAGCAGCTTGGTTCGGCAGCAAGAGACCCAGTACTTC
TRBJ2-3,few,-,TRBV7-2,CASSLGNTGSDTQYF,TGTGCCAGCAGCTTAGGCAATACAGGGTCAGATACGCAGTATTTT
TRBJ2-4,few,TRBD1,TRBV4-1,CASSQVPDRVRGSVKNIQYF,TGCGCCAGCAGCCAAGTGCCGGACAGGGTTCGAGGTAGCGTCAAAAACATTCAGTACTTC
TRBJ2-1,few,TRBD2,TRBV6-2/TRBV6-3,CASRVLAGGLNEQFF,TGTGCCAGCAGAGTGCTAGCGGGGGGGCTGAATGAGCAGTTCTTC
TRBJ1-5,few,TRBD1,TRBV5-1,CASSIEGANQPQHF,TGCGCCAGCAGCATCGAGGGGGCGAATCAGCCCCAGCATTTT
TRBJ2-5,few,TRBD2,TRBV7-9,CASSLGTSGGTQETQYF,TGTGCCAGCAGCTTGGGGACTAGCGGGGGAACGCAAGAGACCCAGTACTTC
TRBJ1-3,few,-,TRBV7-6,CASSLGKSFIGNTIYF,TGTGCCAGCAGCTTAGGAAAGAGTTTTATCGGAAACACCATATATTTT
TRBJ1-3,-,-,TRBV7-2,CASSLQTAPSGSGNTIYF,TGTGCCAGCAGCTTACAGACAGCTCCATCGGGCTCTGGAAACACCATATATTTT
TRBJ1-4,many,TRBD1,TRBV27,CASSSTLLGTGQKLFF,TGTGCCAGCAGTTCCACCCTTCTGGGGACAGGTCAGAAACTGTTTTTT